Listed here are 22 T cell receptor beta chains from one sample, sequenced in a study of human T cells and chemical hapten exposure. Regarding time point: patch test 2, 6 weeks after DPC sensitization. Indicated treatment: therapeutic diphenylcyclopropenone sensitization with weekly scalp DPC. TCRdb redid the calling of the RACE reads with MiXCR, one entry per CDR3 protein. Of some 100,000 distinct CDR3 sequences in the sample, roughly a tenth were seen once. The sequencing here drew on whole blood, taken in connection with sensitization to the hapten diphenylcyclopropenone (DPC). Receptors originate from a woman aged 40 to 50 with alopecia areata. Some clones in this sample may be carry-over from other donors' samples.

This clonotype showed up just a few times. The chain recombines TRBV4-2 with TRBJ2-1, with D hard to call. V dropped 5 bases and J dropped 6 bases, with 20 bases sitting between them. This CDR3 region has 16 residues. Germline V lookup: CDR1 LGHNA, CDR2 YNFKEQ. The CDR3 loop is CASSATPAHDGNEQFF. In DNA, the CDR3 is TGTGCCAGCAGCGCAACCCCAGCCCACGACGGCAATGAGCAGTTCTTC.

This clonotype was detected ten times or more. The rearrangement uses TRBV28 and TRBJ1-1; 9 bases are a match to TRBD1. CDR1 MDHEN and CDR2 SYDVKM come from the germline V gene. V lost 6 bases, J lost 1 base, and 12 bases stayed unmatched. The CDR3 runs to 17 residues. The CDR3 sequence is CASSETGGAGWNTEAFF. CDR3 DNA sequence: TGTGCCAGCAGCGAAACAGGGGGCGCGGGATGGAACACTGAAGCTTTCTTT.

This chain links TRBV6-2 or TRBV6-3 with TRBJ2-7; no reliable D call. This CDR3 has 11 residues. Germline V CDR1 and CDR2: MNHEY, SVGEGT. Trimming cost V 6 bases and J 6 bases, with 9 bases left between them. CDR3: CASRWTGEQYF. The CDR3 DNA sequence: TGTGCCAGCAGATGGACCGGCGAGCAGTACTTC.

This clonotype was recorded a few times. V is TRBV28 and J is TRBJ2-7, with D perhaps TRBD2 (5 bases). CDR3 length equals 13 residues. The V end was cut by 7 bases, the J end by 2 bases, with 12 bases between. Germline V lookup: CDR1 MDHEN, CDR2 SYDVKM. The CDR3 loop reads CASTPGTPYEQYF. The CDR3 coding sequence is TGTGCCAGCACCCCGGGAACCCCCTACGAGCAGTACTTC.

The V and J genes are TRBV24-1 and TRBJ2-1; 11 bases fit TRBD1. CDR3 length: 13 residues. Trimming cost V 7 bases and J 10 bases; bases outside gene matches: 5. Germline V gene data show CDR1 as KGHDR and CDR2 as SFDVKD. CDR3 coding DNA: TGTGCCACCAGCGGACAGGGGGCAGGGGAGCAGTTCTTC. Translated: CATSGQGAGEQFF.

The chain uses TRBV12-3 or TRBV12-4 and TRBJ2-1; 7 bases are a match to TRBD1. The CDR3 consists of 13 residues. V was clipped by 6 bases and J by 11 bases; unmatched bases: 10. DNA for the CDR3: TGTGCCAGCAGCACCGGACAGGCCCGCCAGCAGTTCTTC. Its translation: CASSTGQARQQFF.

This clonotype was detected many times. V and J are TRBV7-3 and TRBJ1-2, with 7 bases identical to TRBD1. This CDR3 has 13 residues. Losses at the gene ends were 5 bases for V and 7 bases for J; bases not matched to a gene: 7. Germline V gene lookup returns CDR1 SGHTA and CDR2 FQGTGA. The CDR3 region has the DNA TGTGCCAGCAGCCCGTACAGGGGAGGTGGCTACACCTTC. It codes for CASSPYRGGGYTF.

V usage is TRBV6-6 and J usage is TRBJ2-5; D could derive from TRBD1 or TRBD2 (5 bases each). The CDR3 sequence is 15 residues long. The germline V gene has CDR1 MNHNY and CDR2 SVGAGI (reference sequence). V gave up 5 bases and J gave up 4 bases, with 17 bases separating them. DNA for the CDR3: TGTGCCAGCAGTGACCGGGACCGCGTTGCAGAGACCCAGTACTTC. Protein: CASSDRDRVAETQYF.

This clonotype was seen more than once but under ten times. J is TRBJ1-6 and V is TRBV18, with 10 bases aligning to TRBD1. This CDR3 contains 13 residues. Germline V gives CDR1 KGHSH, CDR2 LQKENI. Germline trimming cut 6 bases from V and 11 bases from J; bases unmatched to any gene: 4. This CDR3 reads CASSDRGAPPLHF. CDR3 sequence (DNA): TGTGCCAGCTCGGACAGGGGGGCTCCACCCCTCCACTTT.

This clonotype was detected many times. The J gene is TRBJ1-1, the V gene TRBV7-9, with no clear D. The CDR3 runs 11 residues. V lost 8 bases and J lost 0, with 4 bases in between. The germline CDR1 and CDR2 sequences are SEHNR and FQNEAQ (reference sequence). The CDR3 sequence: CASEMNTEAFF. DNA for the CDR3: TGTGCCAGCGAAATGAACACTGAAGCTTTCTTT.

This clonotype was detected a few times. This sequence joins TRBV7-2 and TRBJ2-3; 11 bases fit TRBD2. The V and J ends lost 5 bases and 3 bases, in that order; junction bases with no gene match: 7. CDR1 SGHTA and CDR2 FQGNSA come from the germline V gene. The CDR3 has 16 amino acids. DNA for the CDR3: TGTGCCAGCAGCCAGCGACTAGCGGGACCGACAGATACGCAGTATTTT. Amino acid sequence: CASSQRLAGPTDTQYF.

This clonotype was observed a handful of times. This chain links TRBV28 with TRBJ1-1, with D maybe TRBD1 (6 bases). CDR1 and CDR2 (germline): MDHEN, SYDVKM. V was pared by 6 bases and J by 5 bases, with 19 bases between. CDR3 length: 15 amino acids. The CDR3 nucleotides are TGTGCCAGCAGAAGCGCACAGGGTTGGGGAACTGAAGCTTTCTTT. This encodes CASRSAQGWGTEAFF.

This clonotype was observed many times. The chain's CDR3 is CSVEDPTRNTGELFF. CDR3 bases: TGCAGCGTTGAAGATCCAACTCGGAACACCGGGGAGCTGTTTTTT. V is TRBV29-1 and J is TRBJ2-2, with no clear D. Trimming stripped 0 bases from V and 1 base from J, with 9 bases between. The CDR3 is 15 residues long. CDR1 and CDR2 from the germline V gene are SQVTM and ANQGSEA.

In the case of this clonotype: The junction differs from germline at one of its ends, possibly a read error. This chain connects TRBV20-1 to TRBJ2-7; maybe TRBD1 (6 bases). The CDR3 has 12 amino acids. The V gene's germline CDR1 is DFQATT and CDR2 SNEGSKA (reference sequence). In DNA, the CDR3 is TGCACTGCTAGAGGGACACCCTACGAGCATTACTTC. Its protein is CTARGTPYEHYF.

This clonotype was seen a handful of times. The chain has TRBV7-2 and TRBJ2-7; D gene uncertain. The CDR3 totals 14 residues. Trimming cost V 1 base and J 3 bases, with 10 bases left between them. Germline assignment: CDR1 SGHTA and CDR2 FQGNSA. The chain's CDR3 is CASSLVGSHYEQYF. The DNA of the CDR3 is TGTGCCAGCAGCTTAGTGGGGTCCCACTACGAGCAGTACTTC. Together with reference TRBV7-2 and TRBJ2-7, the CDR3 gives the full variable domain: GAGVSQSPSNKVTEKGKDVELRCDPISGHTALYWYRQSLGQGLEFLIYFQGNSAPDKSGLPSDRFSAERTGGSVSTLTIQRTQQEDSAVYLCASSLVGSHYEQYFGPGTRLTVT.

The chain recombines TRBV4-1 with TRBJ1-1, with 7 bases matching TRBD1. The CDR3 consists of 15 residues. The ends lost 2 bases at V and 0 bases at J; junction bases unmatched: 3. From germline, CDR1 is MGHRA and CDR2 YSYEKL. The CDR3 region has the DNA TGCGCCAGCAGCCAATCGACAGGGATGAACACTGAAGCTTTCTTT. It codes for CASSQSTGMNTEAFF.

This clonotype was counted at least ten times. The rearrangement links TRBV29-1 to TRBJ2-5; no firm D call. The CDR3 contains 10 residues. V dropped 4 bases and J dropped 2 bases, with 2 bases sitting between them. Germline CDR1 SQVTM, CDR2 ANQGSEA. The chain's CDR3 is CSVAQETQYF. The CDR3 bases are TGCAGCGTTGCTCAAGAGACCCAGTACTTC.

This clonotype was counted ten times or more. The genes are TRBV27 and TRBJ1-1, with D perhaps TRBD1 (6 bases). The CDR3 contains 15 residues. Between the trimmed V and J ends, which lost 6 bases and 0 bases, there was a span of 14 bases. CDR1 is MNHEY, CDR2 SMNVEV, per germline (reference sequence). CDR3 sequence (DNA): TGTGCCAGCAGCCGTAGTGGACAGCTGAACACTGAAGCTTTCTTT. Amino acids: CASSRSGQLNTEAFF.

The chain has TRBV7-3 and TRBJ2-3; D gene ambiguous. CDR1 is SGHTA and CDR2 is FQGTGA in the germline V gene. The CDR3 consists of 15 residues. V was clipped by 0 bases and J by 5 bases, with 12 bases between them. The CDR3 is CASSLTNYPRDTQYF. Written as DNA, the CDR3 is TGTGCCAGCAGCTTAACGAACTATCCCCGAGATACGCAGTATTTT.

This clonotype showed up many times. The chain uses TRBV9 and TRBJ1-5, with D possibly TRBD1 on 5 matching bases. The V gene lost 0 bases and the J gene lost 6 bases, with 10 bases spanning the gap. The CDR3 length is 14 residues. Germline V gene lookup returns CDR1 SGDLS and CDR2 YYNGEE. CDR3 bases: TGTGCCAGCAGCGTAGATGGGGCTTCTCAGCCCCAGCATTTT. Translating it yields CASSVDGASQPQHF.

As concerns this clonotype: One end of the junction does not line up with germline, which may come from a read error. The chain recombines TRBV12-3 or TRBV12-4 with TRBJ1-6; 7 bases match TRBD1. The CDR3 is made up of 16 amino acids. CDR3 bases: TGTACCAGCAGTTTCCGCGCGACAGGGAATAATTCACCCCTCCACTTT. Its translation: CTSSFRATGNNSPLHF.

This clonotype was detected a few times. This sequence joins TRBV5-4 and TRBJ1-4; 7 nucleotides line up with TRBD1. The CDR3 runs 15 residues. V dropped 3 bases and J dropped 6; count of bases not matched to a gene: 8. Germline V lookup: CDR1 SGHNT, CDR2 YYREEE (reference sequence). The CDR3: CASSSEQGIDEKLFF. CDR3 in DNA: TGTGCCAGCAGCTCCGAACAGGGGATCGATGAAAAACTGTTTTTT.